One T cell receptor beta chain is described in this entry. Its antigen is currently unknown. TCR alpha and TCR beta cDNA libraries carrying sample barcodes and UMIs were produced by 5'RACE using constant-segment primers. TCRdb reanalysed the 5' RACE reads using MiXCR and keeps one entry per CDR3 protein. The top ten hold approximately 25% of the sample, which has 250,000 to 300,000 distinct CDR3 sequences, about a sixth seen once. This record comes from a study of T-cell memory formation after mild COVID-19. Study outcomes and limitations: Memory sampled before infection contained some responding clones, suggesting cross-reactive memory joined. Whether second-wave clones peaking at day 37 were SARS-CoV-2 specific went unconfirmed.

CDR1 SGHAT and CDR2 FQNNGV come from the germline V gene. V shed 6 bases, J shed 6 bases, and the junction held 6 bases outside the gene matches. The CDR3 covers 15 residues. Sample: PBMCs or a T cell subset sorted from them (not recorded which). This TCR came from a man younger than 30 who had mild COVID-19 (a few samples of this study predate the infection). Cell type and time point are not known. J is TRBJ2-3 and V is TRBV11-2, with 13 bases fitting TRBD2. The DNA for the CDR3 is TGTGCCAGCAGGGATGGGACTAGCGGGAAGGATACGCAGTATTTT. Encoded protein: CASRDGTSGKDTQYF.